The sequence of this T cell receptor beta chain was determined in a study of control samples from healthy donors and cancer patients (dated by TCRdb to the early 2020s). Of note for this clone: What this receptor recognizes is not known. Base qualities are not provided; no much larger clone lies one nucleotide away.

Preparation of the library involved the immunoSEQ multiplex PCR assay. In its TCRdb copy, this immuneACCESS table keeps in-frame sequences only and misses some clones. Where compared with another copy, unresolved V genes explain less than half of these, and the others have no known cause. This sample gives about 130,000 clones in total; more than 85% of them show up just once. In total, the top ten clones hold 1.5% to 2% of the sample. Germline trimming: 5 bases from V, 8 bases from J; junction bases outside gene matches: 8. From the germline V gene (reference sequence), CDR1 is PRHDT and CDR2 is FYEKMQ. Inclusive of the bounding cysteine and phenylalanine, the CDR3 is 13 residues long. The read is trimmed to its CDR3 DNA, 39 bases read in frame from base 1.

Sequenced sample: blood. This TCR came from a man aged 18 to 30 in good health. The V gene is TRBV13 and the J gene is TRBJ1-2, and TRBD1 matches 7 of the central bases. CDR3 region: CASSAGQVLGYTF. The DNA sequence is TGTGCCAGCAGCGCAGGACAGGTACTCGGCTACACCTTC.